The 32 T cell receptor beta chains in this list originate from one sample, sequenced in a study of blood T cell repertoires in COVID-19. Repertoires were generated with immunoSEQ multiplex PCR, while TCRdb's copy carries only in-frame clones and drops some. Of 95,000 to 150,000 clones listed, approximately 90% were seen once; the top ten hold more than 1.5%. Material: peripheral blood. All receptors come from a human donor in a cohort sampled during active COVID-19.

The chain uses TRBV4-1 and TRBJ2-4, with D tentatively TRBD2 (6 bases). This CDR3 is 14 amino acids long. V dropped 4 bases and J dropped 5 bases, with 12 bases sitting between them. Germline V gene lookup returns CDR1 MGHRA and CDR2 YSYEKL. The CDR3, as DNA: TGCGCCAGCAGCCCGGGGGTTTTAGAAAACATTCAGTACTTC. As protein: CASSPGVLENIQYF.

In nucleotides, the CDR3 is TGTGCCAGCAGCTTAGGGGACAGGGGATACGAGCAGTACTTC. It specifies CASSLGDRGYEQYF. The chain carries TRBV7-2 and TRBJ2-7; 10 bases fit TRBD1. The V and J ends lost 1 base and 4 bases, in that order; junction bases with no gene match: 1. The CDR3 length is 14 residues. Looked up from germline, CDR1 is SGHTA and CDR2 is FQGNSA.

The chain has TRBV7-9 and TRBJ2-2; the match to TRBD1 covers 12 bases. Germline trimming cut 3 bases from V and 8 bases from J; bases unmatched to any gene: 4. From germline, CDR1 is SEHNR and CDR2 FQNEAQ (reference sequence). The CDR3 runs 15 residues. CDR3 sequence (DNA): TGTGCCAGCAGCTTGGGACAGGGGGCGAGTGGGGAGCTGTTTTTT. Encoded protein: CASSLGQGASGELFF.

The V call is TRBV3-1 (or the pseudogene TRBV3-2), the J call TRBJ2-2; D might be TRBD1 (6 bases). V lost 4 bases to trimming and J lost 9 bases, with 12 bases between them. Germline assignment: CDR1 LGHDT and CDR2 YNNKEL (reference sequence). The CDR3 totals 13 residues. The CDR3 is CASSPGVRRELFF. The CDR3 bases are TGTGCCAGCAGCCCAGGGGTCCGTAGGGAGCTGTTTTTT.

The genes are TRBV27 and TRBJ2-3; D is perhaps TRBD2 (5 bases). Deletions cut 6 bases from V and 1 base from J, with 11 bases between. This CDR3 region has 14 residues. Germline V gene data show CDR1 as MNHEY and CDR2 as SMNVEV (reference sequence). The CDR3 loop is CASRTLGGTDTQYF. CDR3 sequence (DNA): TGTGCCAGCAGAACCCTCGGGGGCACAGATACGCAGTATTTT.

The rearrangement uses TRBV29-1 and TRBJ2-4, with TRBD1 matching over 7 bases. The V gene's germline CDR1 is SQVTM and CDR2 ANQGSEA. V gave up 7 bases and J gave up 0 bases; unmatched junction bases: 3. The CDR3 has 13 amino acids. The CDR3 is CSATGVAKNIQYF. For the CDR3, the DNA is TGCAGCGCCACAGGGGTAGCCAAAAACATTCAGTACTTC.

V and J are TRBV7-6 and TRBJ2-7, with 9 bases matching TRBD1. This CDR3 contains 14 residues. CDR1 and CDR2 from the germline V gene are SGHVS and FNYEAQ. V gave up 5 bases and J gave up 4 bases; unmatched junction bases: 6. This CDR3 is CASSADRGAYEQYF. The CDR3 coding sequence is TGTGCCAGCAGCGCGGACAGGGGCGCTTACGAGCAGTACTTC. The variable domain in full, completed from reference TRBV7-6 and TRBJ2-7, reads GAGVSQSPRYKVTKRGQDVALRCDPISGHVSLYWYRQALGQGPEFLTYFNYEAQQDKSGLPNDRFSAERPEGSISTLTIQRTEQRDSAMYRCASSADRGAYEQYFGPGTRLTVT.

This clone was recorded once. The V call is TRBV27, the J call TRBJ2-5; a weak D match, TRBD1 (6 bases). Per the germline V gene, CDR1 is MNHEY and CDR2 is SMNVEV (reference sequence). Trimming removed 6 bases at V and 7 bases at J, with 18 bases between. The CDR3 has 14 residues. The CDR3 protein is CASRDRSFRGTQYF. CDR3 sequence (DNA): TGTGCCAGCAGGGACAGAAGCTTCAGGGGGACCCAGTACTTC.

V and J are TRBV6-5 and TRBJ1-2; 7 positions agree with TRBD1. V shed 7 bases, J shed 5 bases, and the junction held 7 bases outside the gene matches. Germline V gene data show CDR1 as MNHEY and CDR2 as SVGAGI. The CDR3 is 13 amino acids. The CDR3 sequence: CASTHRGVYGYTF. The CDR3 DNA is TGTGCCAGCACCCACAGGGGCGTTTATGGCTACACCTTC.

The gene calls are TRBV25-1 and TRBJ2-7; maybe TRBD1 (5 bases). Trimming removed 3 bases from V and 5 bases from J, with 14 bases in between. Germline values: CDR1 MGHDK, CDR2 SYGVNS. The length of the CDR3 is 14 residues. The CDR3 coding sequence is TGTGCCAGCAGTGACGGTGGCAGGGCCCACGAGCAGTACTTC. Its translation is CASSDGGRAHEQYF.

The V and J genes are TRBV3-1 (or the pseudogene TRBV3-2) and TRBJ2-6, with D possibly matching TRBD2 (6 bases). Germline V gene sequence: CDR1 LGHDT, CDR2 YNNKEL (reference sequence). The CDR3 contains 17 residues. Trimming cost V 4 bases and J 0 bases, with 13 bases left between them. CDR3 amino acids: CASSPHRGNSGANVLTF. Here the CDR3 DNA reads TGTGCCAGCAGCCCCCACCGGGGGAACTCTGGGGCCAACGTCCTGACTTTC.

The rearrangement links TRBV2 to TRBJ2-3; no firm D call. Trimming removed 3 bases at V and 2 bases at J, with 9 bases between. This CDR3 region has 14 residues. From germline, CDR1 is SNHLY and CDR2 FYNNEI. DNA for the CDR3: TGTGCCAGCAGTGATGGTCAGTACACAGATACGCAGTATTTT. Its protein product is CASSDGQYTDTQYF.

The rearrangement links TRBV2 to TRBJ2-1; 9 nucleotides agree with TRBD1. This CDR3 is built from 13 residues. In germline, CDR1 is SNHLY, CDR2 FYNNEI. V trimming: 6 bases; J trimming: 7 bases; junction bases outside the gene matches: 4. In nucleotides, the CDR3 is TGTGCCAGCAGACAGACAGGGGGGAATGAGCAGTTCTTC. It specifies CASRQTGGNEQFF.

This chain connects TRBV7-2 to TRBJ2-5; a weak D match, TRBD1 (7 bases). This CDR3 is 15 amino acids long. V was shortened by 5 bases and J by 5 bases, with 18 bases between the two germline ends. Germline-derived CDR1 and CDR2 are SGHTA and FQGNSA. The DNA for the CDR3 is TGTGCCAGCAGCGCACGGGGGACAGTCGTCGAGACCCAGTACTTC. Protein: CASSARGTVVETQYF.

The chain employs TRBV11-3 and TRBJ2-1; 11 nucleotides agree with TRBD2. The germline CDR1 and CDR2 sequences are SGHNT and YENEEA. The CDR3 is 15 amino acids. V lost 5 bases and J lost 7; bases outside the gene matches: 7. CDR3 protein: CASSPTSGGRNEQFF. CDR3 DNA sequence: TGTGCCAGCAGCCCCACTAGCGGGGGAAGGAATGAGCAGTTCTTC.

The V gene is TRBV4-1, the J gene TRBJ2-7, with 8 positions matching TRBD1. CDR1 and CDR2 (germline): MGHRA, YSYEKL. Losses at the gene ends were 2 bases for V and 0 bases for J; bases not matched to a gene: 9. The CDR3 consists of 17 residues. The CDR3 loop is CASSQNAQGASSYEQYF. The CDR3 coding sequence is TGCGCCAGCAGCCAAAACGCCCAGGGGGCCAGCTCCTACGAGCAGTACTTC.

The CDR3 sequence: CAWSGGTAYEQYF. CDR3 in DNA: TGTGCCTGGAGTGGGGGGACAGCCTACGAGCAGTACTTC. This chain joins TRBV30 and TRBJ2-7, with 7 bases lining up with TRBD1. The V and J ends lost 1 base and 2 bases, in that order; junction bases with no gene match: 2. The CDR3 runs to 13 residues. Germline V CDR1 and CDR2: GTSNPN, SVGIG (reference sequence).

This chain uses TRBV6-5 with TRBJ2-1, with 8 bases that match TRBD1. Germline V gene lookup returns CDR1 MNHEY and CDR2 SVGAGI. The CDR3 runs 14 residues. Trimming at V came to 4 bases and at J to 8 bases, leaving 7 bases not matched to a gene. The CDR3 DNA sequence: TGTGCCAGCAGTTGGGGACAGGACAGCGATGAGCAGTTCTTC. It codes for CASSWGQDSDEQFF.

The gene calls are TRBV6-6 and TRBJ2-7, with a possible D match to TRBD2 (6 bases). CDR1 MNHNY and CDR2 SVGAGI come from the germline V gene (reference sequence). Trimming shortened V by 7 bases and J by 0 bases, and 13 bases separated the two germline ends. The CDR3 is 14 amino acids. The CDR3 nucleotides read TGTGCCAGCACCAAATCCGGGAGCTCCTACGAGCAGTACTTC. Its protein product is CASTKSGSSYEQYF.

This clone has more than one count but fewer than ten. The chain combines TRBV10-1 with TRBJ2-7; D not certain. Germline V gives CDR1 WNHNN, CDR2 SYGVQD (reference sequence). The CDR3 covers 14 residues. V lost 0 bases and J lost 5, with 11 bases in between. CDR3 region: CASSESAGWNEQYF. The CDR3 DNA follows: TGCGCCAGCAGTGAGTCGGCAGGTTGGAACGAGCAGTACTTC.

V gene TRBV30 combines with J gene TRBJ1-5, with a tentative D call TRBD1 (5 bases). This CDR3 is built from 13 residues. Germline V gene data show CDR1 as GTSNPN and CDR2 as SVGIG (reference sequence). Trimming took 2 bases from V and 2 from J, leaving 7 bases between them. The CDR3 nucleotides are TGTGCCTGGAGTCTAGGGGGCAATCAGCCCCAGCATTTT. This codes for CAWSLGGNQPQHF.

This sequence joins TRBV4-1 and TRBJ1-2; 7 bases map to TRBD1. The trim removed 3 bases at V and 4 bases at J, leaving 11 bases unmatched. Per germline, CDR1 MGHRA and CDR2 YSYEKL. This CDR3 is 16 amino acids long. This chain's CDR3 is CASSHQQGGQRYGYTF. The CDR3 DNA reads TGCGCCAGCAGCCACCAGCAGGGGGGACAGCGCTATGGCTACACCTTC.

The chain employs TRBV27 and TRBJ1-1; 7 nucleotides align to TRBD1. This CDR3 has 15 amino acids. The germline CDR1 and CDR2 sequences are MNHEY and SMNVEV (reference sequence). V trimming: 2 bases; J trimming: 6 bases; junction bases outside the gene matches: 9. CDR3 bases: TGTGCCAGCAGTTTAGCGGGGACAGCTACCTCTGAAGCTTTCTTT. Translation: CASSLAGTATSEAFF.

This sequence joins TRBV10-2 and TRBJ1-5, with no clear D. Trimming cost V 3 bases and J 2 bases, with 8 bases left between them. Germline CDR1 WSHSY, CDR2 SAAADI. This CDR3 has 14 residues. DNA of the CDR3: TGCGCCAGCAGTGATTCCGAGGGCAATCAGCCCCAGCATTTT. The encoded protein is CASSDSEGNQPQHF.

The chain recombines TRBV5-1 with TRBJ2-1, with a tentative D call TRBD2 (6 bases). Germline CDR1 reads SGHRS; CDR2 reads YFSETQ. This CDR3 is built from 16 residues. The V and J ends lost 3 bases and 9 bases respectively, with 22 bases between them. CDR3 protein: CASSYSSGAGGREQFF. CDR3 DNA sequence: TGCGCCAGCAGCTACTCCTCGGGTGCCGGGGGTCGTGAGCAGTTCTTC.

This chain joins TRBV6-5 and TRBJ2-7; 10 bases fit TRBD1. The CDR3 spans 12 residues. With V trimmed by 10 bases and J by 6 bases, 6 bases remained unmatched. The germline CDR1 and CDR2 sequences are MNHEY and SVGAGI. The DNA of the CDR3 is TGTGCCATCGACAGGGGGCCGGGCGAGCAGTACTTC. This gives the protein CAIDRGPGEQYF.

This rearrangement joins TRBV5-3 to TRBJ2-3; TRBD2 matches 9 bases. Being an ORF, TRBV5-3 has a function that is uncertain. The CDR3 sequence is 15 residues long. The junction had 3 bases not matched to a gene; V was cut back by 3 bases and J by 1 base. Written as DNA, the CDR3 is TGTGCCAGAAGCTGGAGGACTAGCGGCACAGATACGCAGTATTTT. As protein: CARSWRTSGTDTQYF.

About this clone itself: This CDR3 is also generated by other DNA sequences in the sample. The J gene is TRBJ2-5, the V gene TRBV4-1; 7 nucleotides match TRBD1. Germline-derived CDR1 and CDR2 are MGHRA and YSYEKL. V dropped 3 bases and J dropped 1; count of bases not matched to a gene: 5. This CDR3 contains 15 residues. CDR3: CASSQVRQGQETQYF. The CDR3 nucleotides are TGCGCCAGCAGCCAGGTCCGACAGGGCCAAGAGACCCAGTACTTC.

The chain is built from TRBV5-5 and TRBJ2-1; D possibly corresponds to TRBD2 (7 bases). Germline CDR1 and CDR2: SGHKS and YYEKEE (reference sequence). The V end was cut by 3 bases, the J end by 2 bases, with 15 bases between. The CDR3 length is 16 residues. CDR3 residues: CASSSGGGYAYNEQFF. CDR3 DNA: TGTGCCAGCAGCTCGGGGGGCGGATACGCCTACAATGAGCAGTTCTTC.

This rearrangement joins TRBV6-5 to TRBJ1-3; D unresolved. The germline V and J ends were trimmed by 4 bases and 0 bases, with 13 bases remaining between them. The CDR3 contains 16 residues. The germline CDR1 and CDR2 sequences are MNHEY and SVGAGI. The CDR3 region has the DNA TGTGCCAGCAGTTTAAAAGGCGGAAGCTCTGGAAACACCATATATTTT. It codes for CASSLKGGSSGNTIYF.

The rearrangement joins TRBV10-3 to TRBJ2-3; 9 bases map to TRBD1. This CDR3 comprises 15 residues. Per germline, CDR1 ENHRY and CDR2 SYGVKD. V dropped 3 bases and J dropped 1; count of bases not matched to a gene: 2. The CDR3 DNA is TGTGCCATCAGTGATTGGGACAGGGGCACAGATACGCAGTATTTT. This codes for CAISDWDRGTDTQYF.

This clone was picked up one time. J is TRBJ2-4 and V is TRBV7-9; 7 nucleotides align to TRBD1. The germline CDR1 and CDR2 sequences are SEHNR and FQNEAQ (reference sequence). Unmatched junction bases numbered 7, after V lost 5 bases and J lost 3 bases. The CDR3 length is 15 residues. The CDR3 DNA sequence: TGTGCCAGCAGCCCTTTGACAGGGCTCAAAAACATTCAGTACTTC. It encodes CASSPLTGLKNIQYF. Full variable domain (remainder filled in from reference TRBV7-9 and TRBJ2-4): DTGVSQNPRHKITKRGQNVTFRCDPISEHNRLYWYRQTLGQGPEFLTYFQNEAQLEKSRLLSDRFSAERPKGSFSTLEIQRTEQGDSAMYLCASSPLTGLKNIQYFGAGTRLSVL.